The 10 T cell receptor beta chains in this list originate from one sample, sequenced in a study of CD8 T cells in ankylosing spondylitis. Each CDR3 protein is one row after TCRdb ran MiXCR on the 5' RACE reads. The data contain 30,000 to 45,000 distinct CDR3 sequences, 15% to 20% of them singletons. Source material: blood. All receptors derive from a male donor with ankylosing spondylitis or in good health (not recorded which).

In its sample, this clonotype was seen a few times. The chain combines TRBV29-1 with TRBJ2-3; either TRBD1 or TRBD2 may supply D (6 bases each). Germline CDR1 SQVTM, CDR2 ANQGSEA. Trimming stripped 7 bases from V and 5 bases from J, with 10 bases between. The CDR3 runs to 11 residues. As DNA, the CDR3 is TGCAGCGGGGGGGCGGTAGATACGCAGTATTTT. This sequence encodes CSGGAVDTQYF.

This chain uses TRBV18 with TRBJ2-2; no reliable D call. The ends were cut back, 0 bases at V and 4 bases at J, with 6 bases in the middle. CDR3 length: 14 residues. Germline-derived CDR1 and CDR2 are KGHSH and LQKENI. The CDR3 spells CASSPPVITGELFF. CDR3 DNA: TGTGCCAGCTCACCACCGGTAATCACCGGGGAGCTGTTTTTT.

V is TRBV7-6 and J is TRBJ1-6; unclear D gene. The CDR3 extends over 13 amino acids. Germline values: CDR1 SGHVS, CDR2 FNYEAQ. Trimming took off 5 bases at V and 11 bases at J, with 13 bases between the two ends. Here the CDR3 reads CASSPGGSAPLHF. Here the CDR3 DNA reads TGTGCCAGCAGCCCCGGCGGGTCAGCACCCCTCCACTTT.

V and J are TRBV11-2 and TRBJ2-1; D is possibly TRBD2 (6 bases). The CDR3 loop spans 17 amino acids. V lost 7 bases and J 0 bases, leaving 19 bases between the germline ends. The germline V gene encodes CDR1 SGHAT and CDR2 FQNNGV. In nucleotides, the CDR3 is TGTGCCAGCAACCCCGCGGGCGGGGCTAGCTCCTACAATGAGCAGTTCTTC. Amino acids: CASNPAGGASSYNEQFF. Together with reference TRBV11-2 and TRBJ2-1, the CDR3 gives the full variable domain: EAGVAQSPRYKIIEKRQSVAFWCNPISGHATLYWYQQILGQGPKLLIQFQNNGVVDDSQLPKDRFSAERLKGVDSTLKIQPAKLEDSAVYLCASNPAGGASSYNEQFFGPGTRLTVL.

The V gene is TRBV21-1, the J gene TRBJ2-3; the table's D call, TRBD1, was not checked against the DNA. TRBV21-1 is marked as a pseudogene. The CDR3 sequence is 15 residues long. CDR3 DNA sequence: TGTGCCAGCAGCAAAGTGGGGTGGGGGAAAGATACGCAGTATTTT. Amino acid sequence: CASSKVGWGKDTQYF.

V is TRBV28 and J is TRBJ2-3; the match to TRBD2 covers 8 bases. V shed 4 bases and J 2 bases; nucleotides not matched to a gene: 8. CDR1 and CDR2 (germline): MDHEN, SYDVKM. The CDR3 contains 16 residues. CDR3 in DNA: TGTGCCAGCAGTTCCGGGTTAGCGGGGCACACAGATACGCAGTATTTT. Protein: CASSSGLAGHTDTQYF. The full variable domain, its missing parts supplied by reference TRBV28 and TRBJ2-3, is DVKVTQSSRYLVKRTGEKVFLECVQDMDHENMFWYRQDPGLGLRLIYFSYDVKMKEKGDIPEGYSVSREKKERFSLILESASTNQTSMYLCASSSGLAGHTDTQYFGPGTRLTVL.

The rearrangement uses TRBV28 and TRBJ2-7, with unresolved D. Germline CDR1 and CDR2: MDHEN and SYDVKM. The CDR3 spans 13 residues. Between the trimmed V and J ends, which lost 4 bases and 0 bases, there was a span of 7 bases. The CDR3 here is CASSSLDSYEQYV. The CDR3, as DNA: TGTGCCAGCAGTTCCCTAGACTCCTACGAGCAGTACGTC.

The sample holds many counts of this clonotype. In nucleotides, the CDR3 is TGTGCCAGCAGCCGGGACAGTTTCTTCGGTGAAAAACTGTTTTTT. Its translation: CASSRDSFFGEKLFF. The chain recombines TRBV12-3 or TRBV12-4 with TRBJ1-4; TRBD1 matches at 7 bases. The CDR3 contains 15 residues. Trimming removed 6 bases from V and 7 bases from J; junction bases left unmatched: 11.

This clonotype was found a few times. CDR3 in amino acids: CALGALYNEQFF. DNA for the CDR3: TGTGCCCTAGGGGCATTGTACAATGAGCAGTTCTTC. The gene calls are TRBV6-6 and TRBJ2-1, with D tentatively TRBD1 (5 bases). Germline assignment: CDR1 MNHNY and CDR2 SVGAGI (reference sequence). The ends were cut back, 11 bases at V and 4 bases at J, with 12 bases in the middle. The CDR3 is made up of 12 amino acids.

This chain uses TRBV6-2 or TRBV6-3 with TRBJ1-2; possibly TRBD1 for D (5 bases). The length of the CDR3 is 13 residues. From germline, CDR1 is MNHEY and CDR2 SVGEGT. Trimming pared 2 bases from V and 9 bases from J, leaving 13 bases between. The CDR3 coding sequence is TGTGCCAGCAGTTACGGGGACCGCCCAAGCTACACCTTC. Translation gives CASSYGDRPSYTF.